Listed below are T cell receptor beta chains from one sample, sequenced in a study of post-analysis software for immune sequencing data. Each CDR3 protein is one row after TCRdb ran MiXCR on the PCR reads. The sample gives hundreds of thousands of distinct CDR3 sequences, over 35% of which show up once; 9.5% to 13% is in the top ten. The material sequenced was blood. Receptors were obtained from a girl aged 10 to 17 with multiple sclerosis. Both conserved end residues are part of each CDR3. A D gene is named only where the DNA matches it firmly. Clone size is not always given. Where it is, it says once, few, many or a class for expanded clones.

V	D	J	size	CDR3	DNA
TRBV7-2	TRBD1	TRBJ2-5	.	CASSPGFSGTGLEAQYF	TGTGCCAGCAGCCCCGGATTCTCCGGGACAGGGCTCGAGGCCCAGTACTTC
TRBV29-1	.	TRBJ1-1	.	CSAQDRTSEAFF	TGCAGCGCCCAAGACAGGACCAGCGAAGCTTTCTTT
TRBV6-5	.	TRBJ2-7	.	CASSYGPARESYEQYF	TGTGCCAGCAGTTACGGTCCAGCCCGTGAATCCTACGAGCAGTACTTC
TRBV12-3/TRBV12-4	.	TRBJ1-6	.	CASSSTLRGSSYNSPLHF	TGTGCCAGCAGTTCCACATTGAGGGGAAGCTCCTATAATTCACCCCTCCACTTT
TRBV4-1	TRBD1	TRBJ2-7	.	CASSHRQGRHEQYF	TGCGCCAGCAGCCATAGACAGGGGAGGCACGAGCAGTACTTC
TRBV20-1	.	TRBJ2-7	few	CSAQTSYEQYF	TGCAGTGCTCAGACATCCTACGAGCAGTACTTC
TRBV24-1	.	TRBJ2-4	few	CATSDPDEGQNIQYF	TGTGCCACCAGTGATCCGGACGAGGGCCAAAACATTCAGTACTTC
TRBV12-3/TRBV12-4	.	TRBJ2-7	.	CASSLGWNEQYF	TGTGCCAGCAGTTTAGGATGGAACGAGCAGTACTTC
TRBV5-1	.	TRBJ2-7	.	CASSLEKGLEQYF	TGCGCCAGCAGCTTGGAAAAGGGGCTCGAGCAGTACTTC
TRBV7-2	TRBD2	TRBJ2-1	.	CASSSHLTSGRYNEQFF	TGTGCCAGCAGCTCCCACCTGACTAGCGGACGCTACAATGAGCAGTTCTTC
TRBV20-1	.	TRBJ1-1	many	CSVDPVMGPHAEAFF	TGCAGTGTAGACCCGGTTATGGGGCCGCACGCTGAAGCTTTCTTT
TRBV29-1	TRBD1	TRBJ2-1	.	CSATGGANNEQFF	TGCAGCGCTACAGGGGGTGCGAACAATGAGCAGTTCTTC
TRBV7-2	.	TRBJ1-1	.	CASSSIRTANTEAFF	TGTGCCAGCAGCTCAATCCGGACAGCGAACACTGAAGCTTTCTTT
TRBV7-2	TRBD2	TRBJ2-3	.	CASSLGPSGTADTQYF	TGTGCCAGCAGCTTAGGGCCTAGCGGGACCGCAGATACGCAGTATTTT
TRBV20-1	.	TRBJ2-1	.	CSAPLNNEQFF	TGCAGTGCACCACTAAACAATGAGCAGTTCTTC
TRBV6-4	TRBD2	TRBJ2-3	.	CASSEMAGGSDTQYF	TGTGCCAGCAGTGAGATGGCGGGAGGCTCGGATACGCAGTATTTT
TRBV27	TRBD2	TRBJ2-5	few	CASSLSGLADEETQYF	TGTGCCAGCAGTTTATCTGGACTAGCGGATGAAGAGACCCAGTACTTC
TRBV20-1	.	TRBJ1-1	.	CSALPGDTEAFF	TGCAGTGCTCTCCCAGGGGACACTGAAGCTTTCTTT
TRBV5-6	TRBD1	TRBJ1-4	.	CASSPAWATGAAREKLFF	TGTGCCAGCAGCCCTGCATGGGCGACAGGGGCAGCTAGGGAAAAACTGTTTTTT
TRBV5-1	TRBD2	TRBJ2-7	once	CASSPGRLAGDRHEQYF	TGCGCCAGCAGCCCGGGACGGTTAGCGGGAGACCGCCACGAGCAGTACTTC